One and the same sample provided the 27 T cell receptor beta chains below, sequenced in a study of OX40 agonist ivuxolimab in advanced cancers. TCRdb's table, derived via immunoSEQ multiplex PCR, lists solely in-frame clones and lacks some. The sample has tens of thousands of clones; around 94% are singletons. This specimen was CD4+ or CD8+ T cells sorted from blood, taken in a trial of the OX40 agonist ivuxolimab. The receptors were sampled from an adult with an advanced solid tumor such as melanoma, head and neck, liver or kidney cancer.

This clone was seen only once. V gene TRBV4-3 combines with J gene TRBJ1-4; tentative D call: TRBD1 (5 bases). The germline CDR1 and CDR2 sequences are LGHNA and YSLEER. V was shortened by 4 bases and J by 8 bases, with 23 bases between the two germline ends. The CDR3 extends over 17 amino acids. The CDR3 region has the DNA TGCGCCAGCAGCCGAACCCCGGGGGGTCTAGGCACAGAAAAACTGTTTTTT. Encoded protein: CASSRTPGGLGTEKLFF.

The chain employs TRBV18 and TRBJ1-4, with 11 positions matching TRBD1. CDR3 length: 16 residues. Germline CDR1 reads KGHSH; CDR2 reads LQKENI. V gave up 2 bases and J gave up 8 bases; unmatched junction bases: 7. The CDR3 here is CASSPRTGGEGEKLFF. Written as DNA, the CDR3 is TGTGCCAGCTCACCAAGGACAGGGGGCGAAGGGGAAAAACTGTTTTTT.

The chain's CDR3 is CASSQSVGAEPWNQPQHF. CDR3 sequence (DNA): TGCGCCAGCAGTCAATCGGTGGGGGCAGAACCATGGAATCAGCCCCAGCATTTT. The gene calls are TRBV23-1 and TRBJ1-5; possibly TRBD1 for D (6 bases). TRBV23-1 is annotated as an ORF whose role is uncertain. V was clipped by 0 bases and J by 4 bases, with 19 bases between them. CDR3 size: 18 residues.

The J gene is TRBJ1-3, the V gene TRBV10-3, with D unresolved. Germline CDR1 reads ENHRY; CDR2 reads SYGVKD. The V end was cut by 0 bases, the J end by 0 bases, with 6 bases between. CDR3 length: 15 amino acids. In DNA, the CDR3 is TGTGCCATCAGTGAGTCGGGGTTCTCTGGAAACACCATATATTTT. Its translation is CAISESGFSGNTIYF.

The chain recombines TRBV10-1 with TRBJ2-1, with D perhaps matching TRBD1 (5 bases). Germline lookup yields CDR1 WNHNN and CDR2 SYGVQD (reference sequence). Trimming removed 2 bases at V and 9 bases at J, with 11 bases between. The CDR3 contains 13 residues. CDR3 coding DNA: TGCGCCAGCAGTGAGCATAGACAGCTTGAGCAGTTCTTC. It codes for CASSEHRQLEQFF.

Only one count was recorded for this clone. This chain's CDR3 is CASSLGWAGGLDGYTF. The CDR3 nucleotides read TGCGCCAGCAGCTTGGGCTGGGCAGGGGGCCTGGATGGCTACACCTTC. The chain couples TRBV5-1 to TRBJ1-2; 8 bases are a match to TRBD1. The CDR3 runs 16 residues. CDR1 and CDR2 (germline): SGHRS, YFSETQ. Losses at the gene ends were 0 bases for V and 6 bases for J; bases not matched to a gene: 10.

The J gene is TRBJ2-7, the V gene TRBV19; D is unclear. The CDR3 runs to 13 residues. Germline CDR1 reads LNHDA; CDR2 reads SQIVND (reference sequence). V lost 3 bases and J lost 2, with 8 bases in between. As DNA, the CDR3 is TGTGCCAGTAGTATCGGGCCCCCCTACGAGCAGTACTTC. Its protein product is CASSIGPPYEQYF.

This clone was seen only once. The J gene is TRBJ2-7, the V gene TRBV6-1; 8 bases fit TRBD2. The CDR3 covers 12 residues. Germline values: CDR1 MNHNS, CDR2 SASEGT. Trimming removed 8 bases from V and 5 bases from J; junction bases left unmatched: 5. The CDR3 nucleotides are TGTGCCAGCGGGTTAGCGGGAAACGAGCAGTACTTC. Protein: CASGLAGNEQYF.

This rearrangement joins TRBV28 to TRBJ2-7; D is uncertain. The CDR3 runs to 12 residues. Trimming stripped 3 bases from V and 6 bases from J, with 9 bases between. The germline V gene has CDR1 MDHEN and CDR2 SYDVKM. CDR3 loop: CASSFRPSEQYF. CDR3 bases: TGTGCCAGCAGTTTTCGGCCCAGCGAGCAGTACTTC.

The CDR3 here is CASSVGTSNVGDEQYF. The CDR3 region has the DNA TGTGCCAGCAGCGTAGGGACTAGCAATGTGGGGGACGAGCAGTACTTC. This chain uses TRBV9 with TRBJ2-7; 8 bases align to TRBD2. The CDR3 consists of 16 residues. Germline lookup yields CDR1 SGDLS and CDR2 YYNGEE. J gave up 5 bases and V 0 bases, and 10 bases lay outside the gene matches.

The chain links TRBV10-3 to TRBJ2-1; D may be TRBD2 (6 bases). The germline V gene encodes CDR1 ENHRY and CDR2 SYGVKD. The V and J ends lost 4 bases and 5 bases respectively, with 9 bases between them. The CDR3 extends over 13 amino acids. This chain's CDR3 is CAISVGLNNEQFF. The CDR3 nucleotides are TGTGCCATCAGTGTGGGACTTAACAATGAGCAGTTCTTC.

The chain carries TRBV2 and TRBJ1-2; 7 bases map to TRBD1. V shed 8 bases, J shed 4 bases, and the junction held 7 bases outside the gene matches. This CDR3 contains 13 residues. Germline V CDR1 and CDR2: SNHLY, FYNNEI. CDR3 in DNA: TGTGCCAGCCGGGACAGACATACCTATGGCTACACCTTC. The encoded protein is CASRDRHTYGYTF.

This chain joins TRBV7-2 and TRBJ2-5; D gene uncertain. TRBJ2-7 explains the end of the DNA better; the J call may be wrong. Germline V gene data show CDR1 as SGHTA and CDR2 as FQGNSA. The CDR3 extends over 15 amino acids. DNA of the CDR3: TGTGCCAGCAGCCTATCGGGCAGTCCTTCCTACGAGCAGTACTTC. Translated: CASSLSGSPSYEQYF.

The chain has TRBV29-1 and TRBJ1-1, with D perhaps matching TRBD1 (6 bases). The germline V and J ends were trimmed by 7 bases and 0 bases, with 15 bases remaining between them. The CDR3 length is 14 residues. CDR1 and CDR2 (germline): SQVTM, ANQGSEA. In nucleotides, the CDR3 is TGCAGCGCCTCAGGAACAGGGCTGAACACTGAAGCTTTCTTT. Translated, it gives CSASGTGLNTEAFF.

The CDR3 loop is CASSLAQFSYNEQFF. For the CDR3, the DNA is TGTGCCAGCAGCTTAGCTCAATTTTCCTACAATGAGCAGTTCTTC. The chain uses TRBV7-9 and TRBJ2-1; D ambiguous. The V gene lost 0 bases and the J gene lost 1 base, with 7 bases spanning the gap. The CDR3 length is 15 residues. Germline-derived CDR1 and CDR2 are SEHNR and FQNEAQ (reference sequence).

The V gene is TRBV7-2, the J gene TRBJ1-2; D gene uncertain. CDR3 length: 14 amino acids. V was shortened by 5 bases and J by 0 bases, with 10 bases between the two germline ends. Germline lookup yields CDR1 SGHTA and CDR2 FQGNSA. The CDR3 DNA is TGTGCCAGCAGCCCGGTACACTCTAACTATGGCTACACCTTC. This gives the protein CASSPVHSNYGYTF.

This clone showed up just once. The chain combines TRBV7-7 with TRBJ2-5; D unresolved. CDR1 is SSHAT, CDR2 FNYEAQ, per germline (reference sequence). The CDR3 is made up of 15 amino acids. The CDR3 nucleotides are TGTGCTAGTCTTCAAGAGAAAATCCGTGCTAAGACCCAGTACTTC. Translating it yields CASLQEKIRAKTQYF.

The rearrangement links TRBV15 to TRBJ2-5, with a weak D call TRBD1 (5 bases). The CDR3 sequence is 12 residues long. Germline CDR1 LNHNV, CDR2 YYDKDF (reference sequence). V dropped 8 bases and J dropped 5 bases, with 12 bases sitting between them. The chain's CDR3 is CATEDIEETQYF. CDR3 DNA: TGTGCCACCGAGGACATTGAGGAGACCCAGTACTTC.

The gene calls are TRBV27 and TRBJ2-7; TRBD2 matches at 10 bases. V lost 6 bases, J lost 3 bases, and 8 bases stayed unmatched. CDR1 and CDR2 from the germline V gene are MNHEY and SMNVEV (reference sequence). CDR3 length equals 15 residues. The CDR3 bases are TGTGCCAGCAGACCCAGCGGGAGGGATGGCTACGAGCAGTACTTC. It codes for CASRPSGRDGYEQYF.

The gene calls are TRBV19 and TRBJ1-5; D not resolved. The germline V gene encodes CDR1 LNHDA and CDR2 SQIVND (reference sequence). This CDR3 spans 15 amino acids. V was cut by 1 base and J by 3 bases, with 10 bases left in between. CDR3 bases: TGTGCCAGTAGTATAGGACCCGCAAACAATCAGCCCCAGCATTTT. It yields the protein CASSIGPANNQPQHF.

The V and J genes are TRBV19 and TRBJ1-5; D unresolved. The CDR3 covers 12 residues. Per the germline V gene, CDR1 is LNHDA and CDR2 is SQIVND (reference sequence). V lost 3 bases to trimming and J lost 2 bases, with 2 bases between them. The CDR3 here is CASSIGNQPQHF. CDR3 in DNA: TGTGCCAGTAGTATTGGCAATCAGCCCCAGCATTTT.

The chain recombines TRBV4-3 with TRBJ2-3; 10 bases agree with TRBD2. This CDR3 comprises 15 residues. Trimming removed 0 bases from V and 7 bases from J; junction bases left unmatched: 4. From germline, CDR1 is LGHNA and CDR2 YSLEER. CDR3 region: CASSQEWTSGHTQYF. The CDR3 bases are TGCGCCAGCAGCCAAGAGTGGACTAGCGGACATACGCAGTATTTT.

V gene TRBV5-1 combines with J gene TRBJ2-1; 7 positions match TRBD1. CDR1 and CDR2 (germline): SGHRS, YFSETQ. The CDR3 runs to 16 residues. Losses at the gene ends were 0 bases for V and 7 bases for J; bases not matched to a gene: 10. The CDR3 loop is CASSLDRDSRRNEQFF. CDR3 DNA sequence: TGCGCCAGCAGCTTGGACCGGGACAGTAGGAGAAATGAGCAGTTCTTC. The variable domain in full, with the rest retrieved from reference TRBV5-1 and TRBJ2-1, is KAGVTQTPRYLIKTRGQQVTLSCSPISGHRSVSWYQQTPGQGLQFLFEYFSETQRNKGNFPGRFSGRQFSNSRSEMNVSTLELGDSALYLCASSLDRDSRRNEQFFGPGTRLTVL.

This chain links TRBV7-9 with TRBJ2-7; TRBD1 or TRBD2 may be the D gene (6 bases each). Trimming shortened V by 3 bases and J by 4 bases, and 22 bases separated the two germline ends. The CDR3 has 17 residues. The V gene's germline CDR1 is SEHNR and CDR2 FQNEAQ (reference sequence). The CDR3 sequence: CASSFDRTTGEEYEQYF. DNA of the CDR3: TGTGCCAGCAGCTTTGACAGGACCACCGGGGAGGAGTACGAGCAGTACTTC.

The sample holds one count of this clone. This sequence joins TRBV30 and TRBJ2-7; maybe TRBD2 (5 bases). The germline V gene has CDR1 GTSNPN and CDR2 SVGIG (reference sequence). This CDR3 comprises 12 residues. V was trimmed by 3 bases and J by 2 bases, leaving 8 bases between them. The CDR3 coding sequence is TGTGCCTGGAGCGGACTCCCCTACGAGCAGTACTTC. Translation: CAWSGLPYEQYF.

This clone was observed once. Here the CDR3 reads CASSFRGDVYNEQFF. As DNA, the CDR3 is TGTGCCAGCAGTTTCAGAGGGGACGTTTACAATGAGCAGTTCTTC. This rearrangement joins TRBV6-5 to TRBJ2-1; D may match TRBD1 or TRBD2 (5 bases each). This CDR3 region has 15 residues. Per germline, CDR1 MNHEY and CDR2 SVGAGI. V was shortened by 4 bases and J by 4 bases, with 14 bases between the two germline ends.

The chain joins TRBV19 to TRBJ1-1; no reliable D call. Looked up from germline, CDR1 is LNHDA and CDR2 is SQIVND (reference sequence). Trimming removed 3 bases from V and 3 bases from J, with 8 bases in between. CDR3 length equals 13 residues. The chain's CDR3 is CASSMGGYTEAFF. In DNA, the CDR3 is TGTGCCAGTAGTATGGGCGGGTACACTGAAGCTTTCTTT.